Listed here are 8 T cell receptor beta chains from one sample, sequenced in a study of T cells in localized non-small cell lung cancer. Generated by immunoSEQ multiplex PCR, the TCRdb table keeps only in-frame clones and is missing some. The profile shows around 2,000 clones, about a quarter of them singletons. Sequences were derived from lung tumor tissue, sampled before any cancer treatment. The origin of the receptors is a woman aged 35 to 70 with stage I squamous cell lung carcinoma.

The J gene is TRBJ1-1, the V gene TRBV29-1; D might be TRBD1 (6 bases). CDR1 is SQVTM and CDR2 is ANQGSEA in the germline V gene. V dropped 2 bases and J dropped 11 bases, with 18 bases sitting between them. This CDR3 is 13 amino acids long. For the CDR3, the DNA is TGCAGCGTTGAATGGAGGAACAGGGAAAGGGCTTTCTTT. Amino acid sequence: CSVEWRNRERAFF.

The chain carries TRBV5-4 and TRBJ1-1; TRBD1 is a possible D gene (5 bases). CDR1 SGHNT and CDR2 YYREEE come from the germline V gene (reference sequence). This CDR3 comprises 13 residues. V gave up 5 bases and J gave up 1 base, with 9 bases separating them. The CDR3 nucleotides are TGTGCCAGCAGTTCAACAGGGAACACTGAAGCTTTCTTT. Translated: CASSSTGNTEAFF.

By share of the sample, this clone is medium-sized. The J gene is TRBJ2-3, the V gene TRBV11-3; 8 bases are a match to TRBD2. Germline V gives CDR1 SGHNT, CDR2 YENEEA. This CDR3 contains 14 residues. V shed 6 bases, J shed 1 base, and the junction held 3 bases outside the gene matches. CDR3 loop: CASSWRGGTDTQYF. CDR3 DNA sequence: TGTGCCAGCAGTTGGCGGGGGGGCACAGATACGCAGTATTTT. Drawing the rest from reference TRBV11-3 and TRBJ2-3, the complete variable domain is EAGVVQSPRYKIIEKKQPVAFWCNPISGHNTLYWYLQNLGQGPELLIRYENEEAVDDSQLPKDRFSAERLKGVDSTLKIQPAELGDSAVYLCASSWRGGTDTQYFGPGTRLTVL.

The genes are TRBV14 and TRBJ2-1; D remains unclear. Germline CDR1 SGHDN, CDR2 FVKESK. V was pared by 4 bases and J by 6 bases, with 13 bases between. The CDR3 covers 14 residues. CDR3 in DNA: TGTGCCAGCAGCCCGTGGCTACACAGCAATGAGCAGTTCTTC. Amino acids: CASSPWLHSNEQFF.

Sample share makes this clone medium-sized. This rearrangement joins TRBV6-8 to TRBJ2-1; TRBD1 matches 7 bases. The germline V gene encodes CDR1 MNHGY and CDR2 SAAAGT. The V gene end was trimmed by 0 bases and the J gene end by 4 bases; junction bases not matched to a gene: 6. There are 16 residues in the CDR3. CDR3 in DNA: TGTGCCAGCAGTTACTCGACAGGGAATTGGTACAATGAGCAGTTCTTC. It is translated as CASSYSTGNWYNEQFF.

This clone is deemed medium-sized. V gene TRBV9 combines with J gene TRBJ2-2, with a weak D call TRBD2 (5 bases). Trimming took off 3 bases at V and 6 bases at J, with 18 bases between the two ends. The length of the CDR3 is 16 residues. Germline lookup yields CDR1 SGDLS and CDR2 YYNGEE. This CDR3 reads CASSALASRKAGELFF. CDR3 coding DNA: TGTGCCAGCAGCGCCCTTGCTAGCAGGAAGGCCGGGGAGCTGTTTTTT.

There are a few counts of this clone. The V gene is TRBV30, the J gene TRBJ1-3; 12 bases match TRBD1. The germline CDR1 and CDR2 sequences are GTSNPN and SVGIG (reference sequence). The CDR3 extends over 15 amino acids. With V trimmed by 2 bases and J by 8 bases, 7 bases remained unmatched. CDR3 DNA sequence: TGTGCCTGGAGTAGGTGGGACAGGGGGCTAGACACCATATATTTT. This gives the protein CAWSRWDRGLDTIYF.

In this sample, this clone turned up a few times. This rearrangement joins TRBV6-8 to TRBJ1-5; D is possibly TRBD1 (5 bases). Germline V gene sequence: CDR1 MNHGY, CDR2 SAAAGT. Trimming left V 4 bases short and J 1 base short, with 11 bases between. The CDR3 runs to 15 residues. The CDR3 loop reads CASSSTGGSNQPQHF. The DNA for the CDR3 is TGTGCCAGCAGTTCCACAGGAGGAAGCAATCAGCCCCAGCATTTT.